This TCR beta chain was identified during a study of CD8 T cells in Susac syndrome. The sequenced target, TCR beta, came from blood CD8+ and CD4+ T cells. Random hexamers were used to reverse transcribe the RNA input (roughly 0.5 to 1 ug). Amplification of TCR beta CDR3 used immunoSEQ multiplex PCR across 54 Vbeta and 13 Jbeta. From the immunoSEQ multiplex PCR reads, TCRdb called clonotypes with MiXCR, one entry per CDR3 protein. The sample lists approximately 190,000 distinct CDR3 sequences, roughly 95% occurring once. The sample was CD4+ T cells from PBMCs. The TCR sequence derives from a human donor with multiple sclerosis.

CDR3 amino acids: CASSPGAGPGTYEQYF. DNA of the CDR3: TGTGCCAGCTCACCAGGGGCCGGACCTGGCACCTACGAGCAGTACTTC. The chain is built from TRBV18 and TRBJ2-7, with D possibly matching TRBD1 (5 bases). Germline values: CDR1 KGHSH, CDR2 LQKENI. This CDR3 is 16 amino acids long. Trimming cost V 2 bases and J 2 bases, with 16 bases left between them.